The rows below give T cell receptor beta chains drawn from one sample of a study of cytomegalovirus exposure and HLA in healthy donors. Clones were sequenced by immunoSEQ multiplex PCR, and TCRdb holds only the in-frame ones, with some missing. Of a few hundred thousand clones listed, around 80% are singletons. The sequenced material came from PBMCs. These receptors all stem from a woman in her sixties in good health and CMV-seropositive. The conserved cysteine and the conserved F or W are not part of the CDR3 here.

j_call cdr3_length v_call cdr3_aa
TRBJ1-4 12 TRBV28 ASSRGQSNEKLF
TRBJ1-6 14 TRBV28 ASSPMSGDTGSPLH
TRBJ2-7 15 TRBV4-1 ASSQDRFSGRAYEQY
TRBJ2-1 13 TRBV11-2 ASSGLLAGDVEQF
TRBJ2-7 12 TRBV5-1 ASSLAAESYEQY
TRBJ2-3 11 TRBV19 ASSGRAVDTQY
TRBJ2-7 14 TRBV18 ASSSYGGTATFEQY
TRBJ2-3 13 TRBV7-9 ASSSGQGETDTQY
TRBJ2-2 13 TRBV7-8 ASRPGTANTGELF
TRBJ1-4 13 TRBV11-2 ASSLRTGSGEKLF
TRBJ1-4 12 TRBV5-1 ASSLPGSDEKLF
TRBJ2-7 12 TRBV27 ASSLSATHYEQY
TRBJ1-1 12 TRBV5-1 ASSLGTGAGEAF
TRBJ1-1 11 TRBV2 ASSGQFNTEAF
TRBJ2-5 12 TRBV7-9 ASSRGGEQETQY
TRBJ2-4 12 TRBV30 ACTGGEAKNIQY
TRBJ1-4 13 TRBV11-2 ASSFRGRGNEKLF
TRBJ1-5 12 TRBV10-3 AISDRGGNQPQH
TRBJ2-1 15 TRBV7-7 ASSPITSGGPGPEQF
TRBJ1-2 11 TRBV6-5 ASTSQVFYGYT
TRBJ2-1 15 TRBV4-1 ASSQDPGGSYYNEQF
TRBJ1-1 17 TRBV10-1 ASSESRLQGAPMNTEAF
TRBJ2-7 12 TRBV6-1 ASSRTGARYEQY
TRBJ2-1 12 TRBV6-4 ASSDGTGGNEQF
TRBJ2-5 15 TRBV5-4 ASSPLTSGRGGETQY
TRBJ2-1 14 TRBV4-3 ASSRSGSFSRLEQF
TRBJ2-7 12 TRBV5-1 ASSRDGGRGEQY
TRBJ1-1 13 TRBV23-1 ASSQSGQTNTEAF
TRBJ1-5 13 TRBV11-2 ASSLGQGWNQPQH
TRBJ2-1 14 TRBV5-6 ASSLVISQGLNEQF
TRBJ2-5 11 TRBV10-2 ASSEVGGETQY
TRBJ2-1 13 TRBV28 ASSPGLAGNNEQF
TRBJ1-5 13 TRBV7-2 ASSLEPGSNQPQH
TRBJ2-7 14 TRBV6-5 ASSYMAGRSSYEQY
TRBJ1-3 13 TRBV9 ASSDRTGSGNTIY
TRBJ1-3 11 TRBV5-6 ASSLYAGNTIY
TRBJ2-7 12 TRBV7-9 ASSRTGNSHEQY
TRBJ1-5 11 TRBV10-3 AIKGQEHQPQH
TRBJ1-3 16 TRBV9 ASSVEGSGATSGNTIY
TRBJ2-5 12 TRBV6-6 ASSGWAGMETQY
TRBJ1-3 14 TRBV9 ASSVGTGTPGNTIY
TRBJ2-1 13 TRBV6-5 ASLRQGSSYNEQF
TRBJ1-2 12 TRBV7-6 ASSPGGSGYGYT
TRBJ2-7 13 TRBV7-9 ASSLVGGNSYEQY
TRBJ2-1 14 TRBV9 ASSLAGLAGLNEQF
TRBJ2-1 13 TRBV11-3 ASSPSGSSYNEQF
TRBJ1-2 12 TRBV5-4 ASIRDRSNYGYT
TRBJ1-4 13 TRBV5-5 ASSWTPGKSEKLF
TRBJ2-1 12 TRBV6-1 ASSIPGLANKEF
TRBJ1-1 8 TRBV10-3 AIRDREAF